One and the same sample provided the 16 T cell receptor beta chains below, sequenced in a study of control samples from healthy donors and cancer patients. Assay used: immunoSEQ multiplex PCR; TCRdb lists only in-frame clones, some missing. The data hold about 160,000 clones, with approximately 94% observed a single time. Sequencing was performed on blood. These receptors all come from a woman between 40 and 55 years old in good health.

The V gene is TRBV12-3 or TRBV12-4, the J gene TRBJ2-5; D remains unclear. V was trimmed by 2 bases and J by 0 bases, leaving 4 bases between them. There are 13 residues in the CDR3. The CDR3 DNA reads TGTGCCAGCAGTTTAAGGTACCAAGAGACCCAGTACTTC. Translation: CASSLRYQETQYF.

CDR3 bases: TGTGCCAGCAGCTCCACAGGGGCGGGTGGCTACACCTTC. This gives the protein CASSSTGAGGYTF. This chain joins TRBV5-4 and TRBJ1-2; 7 nucleotides align to TRBD1. The CDR3 loop spans 13 amino acids. In germline, CDR1 is SGHNT, CDR2 YYREEE (reference sequence). Germline trimming cut 3 bases from V and 7 bases from J; bases unmatched to any gene: 6.

This clone was seen a handful of times. The genes are TRBV5-5 and TRBJ2-1; no clear D. Germline CDR1 is SGHKS and CDR2 is YYEKEE (reference sequence). V lost 4 bases to trimming and J lost 2 bases, with 13 bases between them. CDR3 length: 15 residues. The CDR3 DNA reads as TGTGCCAGCAGCCCGAGACAAGGTGCCTACAATGAGCAGTTCTTC. Amino acid sequence: CASSPRQGAYNEQFF.

The CDR3 DNA follows: TGTGCCAGCTCACCACGCGGTATGGGACAGGGTTATGGCTACACCTTC. Protein product: CASSPRGMGQGYGYTF. This chain connects TRBV18 to TRBJ1-2, with 9 bases that match TRBD1. CDR1 is KGHSH, CDR2 LQKENI, per germline. CDR3 length: 16 residues. J lost 5 bases, V lost 1 base, and 8 bases had no gene match.

The rearrangement links TRBV21-1 to TRBJ2-1. TRBV21-1 is assigned pseudogene status. The CDR3 length is 13 residues. The CDR3 nucleotides are TGTGCCAGCAGCAAAAGCATCACCGGCCGGAAGTTCTTC. Protein product: CASSKSITGRKFF.

The CDR3 loop reads CASNRDNTDTQYF. The CDR3 DNA is TGTGCCAGCAACCGGGACAACACAGATACGCAGTATTTT. This chain connects TRBV6-5 to TRBJ2-3; D perhaps matches TRBD1 (6 bases). V was pared by 7 bases and J by 2 bases, with 10 bases between. CDR1 is MNHEY, CDR2 SVGAGI, per germline. The CDR3 contains 13 residues.

This clone came up a few times. The chain carries TRBV5-1 and TRBJ2-1; TRBD1 might be the D (6 bases). Trimming cost V 6 bases and J 3 bases, with 19 bases left between them. Germline V gives CDR1 SGHRS, CDR2 YFSETQ. This CDR3 spans 16 amino acids. The CDR3 loop is CASMNYNRDDYNEQFF. CDR3 nucleotides: TGCGCCAGCATGAATTATAACAGGGACGACTACAATGAGCAGTTCTTC.

The chain joins TRBV7-9 to TRBJ2-6; D is possibly TRBD1 (7 bases). In germline, CDR1 is SEHNR, CDR2 FQNEAQ (reference sequence). The CDR3 sequence is 18 residues long. V was trimmed by 8 bases and J by 0 bases, leaving 20 bases between them. The CDR3 spells CASWGVRQGSSGANVLTF. Written as DNA, the CDR3 is TGTGCCAGCTGGGGGGTGAGACAGGGCTCCTCTGGGGCCAACGTCCTGACTTTC.

The chain couples TRBV7-6 to TRBJ1-2; D unresolved. This CDR3 is built from 16 residues. Deletions cut 5 bases from V and 2 bases from J, with 18 bases between. The germline CDR1 and CDR2 sequences are SGHVS and FNYEAQ. CDR3 region: CASSPLINPGNYGYTF. DNA of the CDR3: TGTGCCAGCAGCCCCTTAATTAACCCGGGGAACTATGGCTACACCTTC.

This chain links TRBV7-9 with TRBJ2-5; tentatively, D is TRBD1 (5 bases). Trimming removed 0 bases from V and 3 bases from J, with 20 bases in between. In germline, CDR1 is SEHNR, CDR2 FQNEAQ (reference sequence). The CDR3 runs 18 residues. The DNA of the CDR3 is TGTGCCAGCAGCTTAGCCTATACCGGGCCAGGGAAGGAAGAGACCCAGTACTTC. Encoded protein: CASSLAYTGPGKEETQYF. Looking up the rest from reference TRBV7-9 and TRBJ2-5 gives the full variable domain: DTGVSQNPRHKITKRGQNVTFRCDPISEHNRLYWYRQTLGQGPEFLTYFQNEAQLEKSRLLSDRFSAERPKGSFSTLEIQRTEQGDSAMYLCASSLAYTGPGKEETQYFGPGTRLLVL.

V is TRBV7-8 and J is TRBJ1-5, with 10 bases identical to TRBD1. With V trimmed by 2 bases and J by 7 bases, 8 bases remained unmatched. This CDR3 is 16 amino acids long. Per germline, CDR1 SGHVS and CDR2 FQNEAQ. The CDR3 region is CASSLTRGTGEQPQHF. Here the CDR3 DNA reads TGTGCCAGCAGCTTAACTAGGGGGACAGGGGAACAGCCCCAGCATTTT.

The chain employs TRBV4-2 and TRBJ1-2; D is unresolved. CDR1 and CDR2 from the germline V gene are LGHNA and YNFKEQ. The CDR3 loop spans 14 amino acids. The ends were cut back, 0 bases at V and 7 bases at J, with 12 bases in the middle. CDR3 DNA: TGTGCCAGCAGCCAAGATGTCCAGTATCGTGGCTACACCTTC. Its protein product is CASSQDVQYRGYTF.

J is TRBJ1-4 and V is TRBV7-9, with 8 bases fitting TRBD1. The CDR3 spans 16 residues. The V segment lost 5 bases and the J segment 0 bases; nucleotides outside the gene matches: 5. The germline V gene encodes CDR1 SEHNR and CDR2 FQNEAQ (reference sequence). The CDR3 sequence: CASSHVQGATNEKLFF. CDR3 nucleotide sequence: TGTGCCAGCAGCCACGTACAGGGGGCAACTAATGAAAAACTGTTTTTT.

The V gene is TRBV30, the J gene TRBJ1-6, with D possibly being TRBD1 (5 bases). The CDR3 spans 13 residues. Germline CDR1 GTSNPN, CDR2 SVGIG (reference sequence). Trimming left V 5 bases short and J 3 bases short, with 8 bases between. The CDR3 DNA sequence: TGTGCCTGGGGGGGACTCTATAATTCACCCCTCCACTTT. Translated: CAWGGLYNSPLHF.

This clone appeared a single time. This sequence joins TRBV12-5 and TRBJ2-5; D is ambiguous. The V end lost 1 base, the J end lost 1 base, and 7 bases lay between the germline ends. CDR3 length: 14 amino acids. CDR1 LGHNT and CDR2 FRNRAP come from the germline V gene. The chain's CDR3 is CASGLGHVQETQYF. Here the CDR3 DNA reads TGTGCTAGTGGTTTGGGACATGTCCAAGAGACCCAGTACTTC.

The chain combines TRBV5-4 with TRBJ2-5; D gene uncertain. CDR1 and CDR2 from the germline V gene are SGHNT and YYREEE (reference sequence). This CDR3 comprises 15 residues. Trimming pared 0 bases from V and 2 bases from J, leaving 11 bases between. CDR3: CASSLAGSEQETQYF. The CDR3 nucleotides are TGTGCCAGCAGCTTGGCCGGCAGCGAACAAGAGACCCAGTACTTC.